The 26 T cell receptor beta chains reported below all come from one sample, sequenced in a study of Graves' ophthalmopathy and Graves' hyperthyroidism. Amplified material comprised TCR beta CDR3 regions derived from RNA transcripts. The first round was an RT-PCR with HTBI primers, and the second round was a multiplex PCR. TCRdb re-analysed the multiplex PCR reads in MiXCR, keeping a single row per CDR3 protein. The sample carries approximately 1.2 million distinct CDR3 sequences, approximately 35% recorded once. The sample consisted of peripheral blood or thyroid tissue (not recorded which). These TCRs come from an adult man with Graves' hyperthyroidism.

In its sample, this clonotype was seen a few times. V gene TRBV7-8 combines with J gene TRBJ2-6; D is uncertain. The CDR3 totals 15 residues. Trimming removed 4 bases at V and 4 bases at J, with 11 bases between. From germline, CDR1 is SGHVS and CDR2 FQNEAQ. CDR3 amino acids: CASSWISAGANVLTF. The CDR3 DNA follows: TGTGCCAGCAGCTGGATCTCTGCCGGGGCCAACGTCCTGACTTTC.

A word on this clonotype: An end of the junction differs from the germline gene, which may be a read error. V gene TRBV7-2 combines with J gene TRBJ1-5; possibly TRBD1 for D (5 bases). This CDR3 contains 16 residues. The germline CDR1 and CDR2 sequences are SGHTA and FQGNSA. This CDR3 is CASSQDGRGGNQPQHF. The CDR3 nucleotides read TGCGCCAGCAGCCAAGATGGACGAGGGGGCAATCAGCCCCAGCATTTT.

This clonotype was counted at least ten times. The chain is built from TRBV4-3 and TRBJ2-7; 8 bases are a match to TRBD2. Germline loops: CDR1 LGHNA, CDR2 YSLEER. After removal of 6 bases from V and 6 bases from J, the junction contained 7 bases not matched to a gene. This CDR3 has 13 residues. CDR3 in DNA: TGCGCCAGCAGTCCCGGGACTAGGGGCGAGCAGTACTTC. It codes for CASSPGTRGEQYF.

In this sample, this clonotype turned up a few times. One end of the junction fails to match germline, which may point to a read error. V gene TRBV10-3 combines with J gene TRBJ2-5, with D maybe TRBD1 (6 bases). There are 15 residues in the CDR3. From germline, CDR1 is ENHRY and CDR2 SYGVKD. The CDR3 here is CASSYSDRSQETQYF. CDR3 DNA: TGTGCCAGCAGTTACTCCGACAGGAGTCAAGAGACCCAGTACTTC.

Ten or more counts support this clonotype. The V call is TRBV29-1, the J call TRBJ2-7; D remains unclear. This CDR3 comprises 11 residues. Germline V gives CDR1 SQVTM, CDR2 ANQGSEA. V was shortened by 4 bases and J by 3 bases, with 7 bases between the two germline ends. DNA for the CDR3: TGCAGCGTTGTTTACAGCTACGAGCAGTACTTC. This sequence encodes CSVVYSYEQYF.

This chain connects TRBV5-1 to TRBJ2-7; no definite D call. Germline V gives CDR1 SGHRS, CDR2 YFSETQ. V lost 0 bases and J lost 2, with 12 bases in between. The CDR3 length is 15 residues. The CDR3 is CASSLGTGSPYEQYF. CDR3 in DNA: TGCGCCAGCAGCTTGGGCACGGGTTCCCCCTACGAGCAGTACTTC.

This chain connects TRBV11-2 to TRBJ1-1; unclear D gene. Germline CDR1 SGHAT, CDR2 FQNNGV. V dropped 1 base and J dropped 1 base, with 16 bases sitting between them. The CDR3 is made up of 17 amino acids. The CDR3 DNA reads TGTGCCAGCAGCTTAGGGTTTAGGCGGAATGAGAACACTGAAGCTTTCTTT. Protein: CASSLGFRRNENTEAFF. The full variable domain, its missing parts supplied by reference TRBV11-2 and TRBJ1-1, is EAGVAQSPRYKIIEKRQSVAFWCNPISGHATLYWYQQILGQGPKLLIQFQNNGVVDDSQLPKDRFSAERLKGVDSTLKIQPAKLEDSAVYLCASSLGFRRNENTEAFFGQGTRLTVV.

This clonotype appeared many times. The chain couples TRBV7-9 to TRBJ2-2, with D hard to call. CDR1 is SEHNR and CDR2 is FQNEAQ in the germline V gene (reference sequence). The CDR3 is 11 residues long. V shed 1 base and J shed 10 bases, with 4 bases lying between them. CDR3 sequence (DNA): TGTGCCAGCAGCTTAGGATCGGAGCTGTTTTTT. It encodes CASSLGSELFF.

The CDR3 region is CASSQDSMRASTGELFF. The CDR3 coding sequence is TGTGCCAGCAGCCAAGATAGCATGCGCGCCTCCACCGGGGAGCTGTTTTTT. The V gene is TRBV4-2, the J gene TRBJ2-2; D not certain. Trimming removed 0 bases from V and 4 bases from J, with 15 bases in between. Germline V gives CDR1 LGHNA, CDR2 YNFKEQ. The CDR3 loop spans 17 amino acids.

This clonotype was seen ten or more times. This chain joins TRBV20-1 and TRBJ2-5, with TRBD2 as a possible D gene (6 bases). The ends were cut back, 1 base at V and 4 bases at J, with 13 bases in the middle. The CDR3 contains 14 residues. The germline V gene has CDR1 DFQATT and CDR2 SNEGSKA (reference sequence). In DNA form, the CDR3 reads TGCAGTGCTAGAGGCATCTCGGAGGGAGAGACCCAGTACTTC. Translated, it gives CSARGISEGETQYF.

Comments on this clonotype: A much larger clonotype is one base distant, so this may be a read error. The chain employs TRBV7-8 and TRBJ2-5; 8 bases match TRBD1. With V trimmed by 0 bases and J by 7 bases, 10 bases remained unmatched. The CDR3 is made up of 16 amino acids. Germline V gives CDR1 SGHVS, CDR2 FQNEAQ. CDR3 DNA: TGTGCCAGCAGCTTAGCCCTTGGACAGGGTGAGGGGACCCAGTACTTC. Translation: CASSLALGQGEGTQYF.

This clonotype was recorded a few times. V gene TRBV25-1 combines with J gene TRBJ1-6, with no clear D. The CDR3 spans 13 residues. V lost 6 bases and J lost 3, with 6 bases in between. Germline V gene data show CDR1 as MGHDK and CDR2 as SYGVNS. The CDR3 protein is CASSRDYNSPLHF. DNA of the CDR3: TGTGCCAGCAGCCGGGACTATAATTCACCCCTCCACTTT.

The V call is TRBV5-1, the J call TRBJ1-3, with 7 nucleotides matching TRBD1. The CDR3 is 16 amino acids. Germline lookup yields CDR1 SGHRS and CDR2 YFSETQ. V was pared by 3 bases and J by 4 bases, with 10 bases of the junction left unmatched. CDR3 in amino acids: CASSSNPTGSGNTIYF. CDR3 sequence (DNA): TGCGCCAGCAGCTCCAACCCGACAGGGAGCGGAAACACCATATATTTT.

This clonotype was recorded many times. The V and J genes are TRBV7-8 and TRBJ1-2; no reliable D call. Trimming stripped 8 bases from V and 3 bases from J, with 7 bases between. Germline lookup yields CDR1 SGHVS and CDR2 FQNEAQ. The CDR3 contains 11 residues. The CDR3, as DNA: TGTGCCAGCCGACACCACTATGGCTACACCTTC. Translated, it gives CASRHHYGYTF.

The chain recombines TRBV20-1 with TRBJ2-7; D possibly matches TRBD1 or TRBD2 (5 bases each). V lost 1 base and J 2 bases, leaving 15 bases between the germline ends. Germline-derived CDR1 and CDR2 are DFQATT and SNEGSKA (reference sequence). The CDR3 totals 15 residues. The CDR3: CSARGGWGRAYEQYF. The CDR3 DNA follows: TGCAGTGCTAGAGGAGGGTGGGGGAGAGCCTACGAGCAGTACTTC.

This clonotype was recorded at least ten times. The chain combines TRBV29-1 with TRBJ2-7; either TRBD1 or TRBD2 may fit D (5 bases each). The V end lost 4 bases, the J end lost 1 base, and 17 bases lay between the germline ends. Germline assignment: CDR1 SQVTM and CDR2 ANQGSEA. This CDR3 spans 15 amino acids. In DNA, the CDR3 is TGCAGCGTTGTGGGACGCCCAAAGGGGTCCTACGAGCAGTACTTC. Residues: CSVVGRPKGSYEQYF.

With regard to this clonotype: The CDR3 carries no conserved terminal phenylalanine or tryptophan, so it likely arises from a read error. This chain links TRBV10-3 with TRBJ1-2; D unresolved. The CDR3 contains 16 residues. Germline CDR1 and CDR2: ENHRY and SYGVKD. Trimming took off 4 bases at V and 4 bases at J, with 19 bases between the two ends. The CDR3 nucleotides are TGTGCCATCAGTGTTGTCGAACTAGCGTACTCCTATGGCTACACCCTC. Its protein product is CAISVVELAYSYGYTL.

This clonotype has ten or more counts. The junction and the germline gene differ at one end; a read error may be behind it. V gene TRBV7-8 combines with J gene TRBJ2-7, with 9 bases identical to TRBD1. From germline, CDR1 is SGHVS and CDR2 FQNEAQ. The CDR3 is 14 residues long. The DNA of the CDR3 is TGTGCCAGCAACTTAGGGACAGGGCCCTACGAGCAGTACTTC. Amino acids: CASNLGTGPYEQYF.

This clonotype was detected ten times or more. The chain recombines TRBV20-1 with TRBJ1-2; D is possibly TRBD1 (6 bases). The CDR3 totals 14 residues. Germline V gives CDR1 DFQATT, CDR2 SNEGSKA (reference sequence). V was trimmed by 0 bases and J by 10 bases, leaving 18 bases between them. Written as DNA, the CDR3 is TGCAGTGCTAGAGATATCACGGTGGGGGCTTCCTACACCTTC. Translated, it gives CSARDITVGASYTF.

Many counts were recorded for this clonotype. This chain connects TRBV5-1 to TRBJ2-5; D is unresolved. Per the germline V gene, CDR1 is SGHRS and CDR2 is YFSETQ. The CDR3 has 15 amino acids. Trimming took off 0 bases at V and 1 base at J, with 10 bases between the two ends. This CDR3 is CASSLATERQETQYF. CDR3 DNA: TGCGCCAGCAGCTTGGCTACAGAACGCCAAGAGACCCAGTACTTC.

As for this clonotype: A read error may explain this, as a much larger clone is one base away. This sequence joins TRBV9 and TRBJ1-1, with D possibly TRBD1 on 5 matching bases. V gave up 7 bases and J gave up 1 base, with 17 bases separating them. Germline CDR1 is SGDLS and CDR2 is YYNGEE. This CDR3 contains 15 residues. The CDR3 coding sequence is TGTGCCAGCGGCGCCGGGACGCGGCAGAACACTGAAGCTTTCTTT. It specifies CASGAGTRQNTEAFF.

Here the CDR3 DNA reads TGCAGTGCTAGAGTCGGTGCACTGAACACTGAAGCTAACTATGGCTACACCTTC. This gives the protein CSARVGALNTEANYGYTF. The rearrangement links TRBV20-1 to TRBJ1-2; no firm D call. CDR3 length: 18 amino acids. From germline, CDR1 is DFQATT and CDR2 SNEGSKA (reference sequence). Trimming pared 1 base from V and 0 bases from J, leaving 21 bases between.

This clonotype was counted ten times or more. CDR3 DNA sequence: TGCGCCAGCAGGGTGCGGGAAGGGACCGGGGAGCTGTTTTTT. Encoded protein: CASRVREGTGELFF. This rearrangement joins TRBV5-1 to TRBJ2-2, with a possible D match to TRBD2 (6 bases). The germline V and J ends were trimmed by 5 bases and 5 bases, with 13 bases remaining between them. CDR1 and CDR2 (germline): SGHRS, YFSETQ. CDR3 size: 14 residues.

With respect to this clonotype: A much larger clone is a single base away; this may be a read error. The chain joins TRBV5-1 to TRBJ2-5; maybe TRBD2 (6 bases). Germline-derived CDR1 and CDR2 are SGHRS and YFSETQ. This CDR3 contains 15 residues. The V end lost 1 base, the J end lost 5 bases, and 15 bases lay between the germline ends. In DNA form, the CDR3 reads TGCGCCAGCAGCTTGCGGCTAGCGAAACGGGAGACCCAGTACTTC. Protein product: CASSLRLAKRETQYF. The variable domain in full, completed from reference TRBV5-1 and TRBJ2-5, reads KAGVTQTPRYLIKTRGQQVTLSCSPISGHRSVSWYQQTPGQGLQFLFEYFSETQRNKGNFPGRFSGRQFSNSRSEMNVSTLELGDSALYLCASSLRLAKRETQYFGPGTRLLVL.

About this clonotype: A much larger clone is a single base away; this may be a read error. This chain joins TRBV11-2 and TRBJ2-7; weak D call: TRBD1 (6 bases). Germline CDR1 reads SGHAT; CDR2 reads FQNNGV. This CDR3 is 14 amino acids long. The CDR3 loop reads CVSSFNRVSYEQYF. The DNA of the CDR3 is TGTGTCAGCAGCTTTAACAGGGTCTCCTACGAGCAGTACTTC.

This clonotype came up many times. This chain connects TRBV15 to TRBJ2-2; D may be TRBD2 (6 bases). The CDR3 sequence is 15 residues long. V lost 0 bases, J lost 4 bases, and 9 bases lay in between. Per germline, CDR1 LNHNV and CDR2 YYDKDF (reference sequence). CDR3 sequence (DNA): TGTGCCACCAGCAGAGATATCGGGGGCACCGGGGAGCTGTTTTTT. Residues: CATSRDIGGTGELFF.